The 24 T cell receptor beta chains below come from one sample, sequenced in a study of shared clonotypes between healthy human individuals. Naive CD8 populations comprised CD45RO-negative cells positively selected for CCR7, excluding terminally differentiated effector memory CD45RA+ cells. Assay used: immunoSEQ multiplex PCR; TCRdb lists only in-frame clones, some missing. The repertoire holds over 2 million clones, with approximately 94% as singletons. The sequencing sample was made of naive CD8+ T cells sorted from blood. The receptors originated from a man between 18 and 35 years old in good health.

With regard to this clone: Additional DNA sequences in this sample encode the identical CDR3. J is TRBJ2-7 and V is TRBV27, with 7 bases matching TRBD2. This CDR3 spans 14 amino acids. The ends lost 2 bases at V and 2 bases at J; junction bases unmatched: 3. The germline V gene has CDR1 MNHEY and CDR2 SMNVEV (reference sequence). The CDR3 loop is CASSLGGGAYEQYF. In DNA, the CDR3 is TGTGCCAGCAGTTTAGGTGGGGGGGCCTACGAGCAGTACTTC.

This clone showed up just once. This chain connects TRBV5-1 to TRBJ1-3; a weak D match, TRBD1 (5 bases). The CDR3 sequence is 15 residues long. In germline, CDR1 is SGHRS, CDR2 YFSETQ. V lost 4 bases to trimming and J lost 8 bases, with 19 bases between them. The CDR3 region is CASSPGDLRSDTIYF. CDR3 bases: TGCGCCAGCAGCCCCGGGGACTTAAGATCGGACACCATATATTTT.

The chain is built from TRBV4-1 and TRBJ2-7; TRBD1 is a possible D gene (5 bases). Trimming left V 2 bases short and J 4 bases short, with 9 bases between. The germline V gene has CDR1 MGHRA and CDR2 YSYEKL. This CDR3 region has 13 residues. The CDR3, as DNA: TGCGCCAGCAGCCAACAGGGTCAATACGAGCAGTACTTC. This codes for CASSQQGQYEQYF.

The CDR3 reads CASSTLGADLTGELFF. In nucleotides, the CDR3 is TGTGCCAGCAGTACCCTGGGGGCAGACCTCACCGGGGAGCTGTTTTTT. This chain connects TRBV2 to TRBJ2-2; D perhaps matches TRBD1 (6 bases). Trimming took off 5 bases at V and 4 bases at J, with 17 bases between the two ends. CDR1 and CDR2 from the germline V gene are SNHLY and FYNNEI. This CDR3 region has 16 residues.

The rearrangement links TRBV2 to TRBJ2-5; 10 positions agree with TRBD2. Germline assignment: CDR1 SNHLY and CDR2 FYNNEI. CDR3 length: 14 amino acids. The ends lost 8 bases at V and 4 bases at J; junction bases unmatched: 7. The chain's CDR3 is CASAERGGRETQYF. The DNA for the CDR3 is TGTGCCAGCGCTGAGCGGGGGGGCCGAGAGACCCAGTACTTC.

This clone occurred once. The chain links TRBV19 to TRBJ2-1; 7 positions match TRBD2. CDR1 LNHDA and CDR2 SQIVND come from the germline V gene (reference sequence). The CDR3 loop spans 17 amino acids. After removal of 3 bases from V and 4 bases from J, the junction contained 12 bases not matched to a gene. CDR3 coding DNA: TGTGCCAGTAGTATCCCGCACGGTGGGAGGGAGTACAATGAGCAGTTCTTC. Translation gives CASSIPHGGREYNEQFF.

CDR3 in DNA: TGTGCCAGCAGCTTAGCGGAGTCTTACACCTACGAGCAGTACTTC. Its translation is CASSLAESYTYEQYF. V and J are TRBV7-8 and TRBJ2-7; D gene uncertain. V was shortened by 0 bases and J by 2 bases, with 11 bases between the two germline ends. CDR3 size: 15 residues. Germline CDR1 is SGHVS and CDR2 is FQNEAQ.

The CDR3 loop reads CASSLGGGDEQYF. The DNA of the CDR3 is TGTGCCAGCAGCTTAGGAGGAGGGGACGAGCAGTACTTC. This chain connects TRBV7-8 to TRBJ2-7, with TRBD2 as a possible D gene (6 bases). Trimming shortened V by 1 base and J by 5 bases, and 9 bases separated the two germline ends. The CDR3 consists of 13 residues. CDR1 and CDR2 (germline): SGHVS, FQNEAQ.

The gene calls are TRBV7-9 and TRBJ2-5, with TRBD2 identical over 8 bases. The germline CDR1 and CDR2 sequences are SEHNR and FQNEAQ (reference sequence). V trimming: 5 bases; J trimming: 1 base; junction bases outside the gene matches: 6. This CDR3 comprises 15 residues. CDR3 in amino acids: CASSTGGASQETQYF. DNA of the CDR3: TGTGCCAGCAGCACGGGGGGGGCTTCCCAAGAGACCCAGTACTTC.

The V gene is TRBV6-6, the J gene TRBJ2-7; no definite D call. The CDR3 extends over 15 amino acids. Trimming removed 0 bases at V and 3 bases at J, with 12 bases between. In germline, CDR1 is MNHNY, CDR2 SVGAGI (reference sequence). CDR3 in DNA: TGTGCCAGCAGTTACTCCGGTACCCTACGCTACGAGCAGTACTTC. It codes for CASSYSGTLRYEQYF.

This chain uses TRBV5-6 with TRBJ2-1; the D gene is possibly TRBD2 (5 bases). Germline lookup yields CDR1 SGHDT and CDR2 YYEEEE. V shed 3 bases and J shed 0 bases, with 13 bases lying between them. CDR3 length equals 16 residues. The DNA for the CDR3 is TGTGCCAGCAGCTCTGATACGGGGAGCTCCTACAATGAGCAGTTCTTC. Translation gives CASSSDTGSSYNEQFF.

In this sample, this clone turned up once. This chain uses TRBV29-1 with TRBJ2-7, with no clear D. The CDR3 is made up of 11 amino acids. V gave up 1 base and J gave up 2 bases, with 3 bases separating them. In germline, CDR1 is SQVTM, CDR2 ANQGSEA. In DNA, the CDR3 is TGCAGCGTTGAAGTCGCCTACGAGCAGTACTTC. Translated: CSVEVAYEQYF.

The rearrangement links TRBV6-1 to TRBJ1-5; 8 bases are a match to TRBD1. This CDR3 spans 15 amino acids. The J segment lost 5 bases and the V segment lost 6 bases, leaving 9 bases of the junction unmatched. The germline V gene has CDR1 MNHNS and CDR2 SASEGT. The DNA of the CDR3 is TGTGCCAGCAGGGGGACAGGTTTGGGCGATCAGCCCCAGCATTTT. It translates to CASRGTGLGDQPQHF.

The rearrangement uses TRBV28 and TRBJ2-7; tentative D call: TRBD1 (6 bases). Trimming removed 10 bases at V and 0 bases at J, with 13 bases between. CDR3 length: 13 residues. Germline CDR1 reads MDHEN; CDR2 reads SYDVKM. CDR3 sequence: CATRDKSSYEQYF. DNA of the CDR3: TGTGCCACCAGGGACAAATCCTCCTACGAGCAGTACTTC.

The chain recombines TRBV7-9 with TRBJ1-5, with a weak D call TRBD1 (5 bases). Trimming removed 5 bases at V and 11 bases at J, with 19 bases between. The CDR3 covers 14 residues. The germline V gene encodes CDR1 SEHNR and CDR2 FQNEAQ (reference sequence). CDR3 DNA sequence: TGTGCCAGCAGCGCCCCCGATCGAGGGGTTTCCCAGCATTTT. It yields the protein CASSAPDRGVSQHF.

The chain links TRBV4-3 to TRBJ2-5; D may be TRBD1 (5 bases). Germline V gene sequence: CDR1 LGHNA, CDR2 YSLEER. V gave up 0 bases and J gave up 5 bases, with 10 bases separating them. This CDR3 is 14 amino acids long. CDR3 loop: CASSQDIAGETQYF. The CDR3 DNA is TGCGCCAGCAGCCAAGATATAGCAGGGGAGACCCAGTACTTC.

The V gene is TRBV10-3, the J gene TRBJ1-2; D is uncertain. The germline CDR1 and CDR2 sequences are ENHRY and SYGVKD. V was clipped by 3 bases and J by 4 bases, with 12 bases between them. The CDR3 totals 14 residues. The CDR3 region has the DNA TGTGCCATCAGTGACGAGGCGCGTTCCTATGGCTACACCTTC. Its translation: CAISDEARSYGYTF.

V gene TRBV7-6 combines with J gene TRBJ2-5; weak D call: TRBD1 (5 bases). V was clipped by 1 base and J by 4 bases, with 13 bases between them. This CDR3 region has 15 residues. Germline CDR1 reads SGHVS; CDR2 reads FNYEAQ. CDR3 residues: CASSLDPGWGETQYF. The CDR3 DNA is TGTGCCAGCAGCTTAGACCCAGGGTGGGGAGAGACCCAGTACTTC.

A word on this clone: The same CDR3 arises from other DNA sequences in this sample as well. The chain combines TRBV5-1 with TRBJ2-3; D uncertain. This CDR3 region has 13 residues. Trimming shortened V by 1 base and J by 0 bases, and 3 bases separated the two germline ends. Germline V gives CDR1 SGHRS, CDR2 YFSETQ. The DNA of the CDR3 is TGCGCCAGCAGCTTGACCAGCACAGATACGCAGTATTTT. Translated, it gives CASSLTSTDTQYF.

The CDR3 nucleotides are TGTGCCAGTAGTATATCCCTAGCGGGAGAAGATCTAGCAACAGATACGCAGTATTTT. Its protein product is CASSISLAGEDLATDTQYF. The J gene is TRBJ2-3, the V gene TRBV19; 10 positions agree with TRBD2. The CDR3 totals 19 residues. Germline V lookup: CDR1 LNHDA, CDR2 SQIVND (reference sequence). The J segment lost 3 bases and the V segment lost 2 bases, leaving 14 bases of the junction unmatched.

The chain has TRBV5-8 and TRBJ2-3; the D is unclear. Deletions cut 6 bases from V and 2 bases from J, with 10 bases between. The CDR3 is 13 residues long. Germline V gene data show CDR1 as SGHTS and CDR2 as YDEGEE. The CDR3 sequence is CASNLQDTDTQYF. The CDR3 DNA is TGTGCCAGCAACCTCCAAGACACAGATACGCAGTATTTT.

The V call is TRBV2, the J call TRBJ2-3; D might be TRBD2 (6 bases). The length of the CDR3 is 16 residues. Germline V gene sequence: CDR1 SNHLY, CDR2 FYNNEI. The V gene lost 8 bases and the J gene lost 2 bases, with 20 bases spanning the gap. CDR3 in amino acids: CASLRSGETNTDTQYF. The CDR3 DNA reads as TGTGCCAGCCTACGTAGCGGCGAAACCAACACAGATACGCAGTATTTT.

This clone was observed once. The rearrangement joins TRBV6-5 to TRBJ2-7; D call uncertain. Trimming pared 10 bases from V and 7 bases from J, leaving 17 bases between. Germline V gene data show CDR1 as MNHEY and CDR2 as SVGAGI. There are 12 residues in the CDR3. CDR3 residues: CATTYILGEQYF. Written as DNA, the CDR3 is TGTGCCACAACTTACATCCTAGGGGAGCAGTACTTC.

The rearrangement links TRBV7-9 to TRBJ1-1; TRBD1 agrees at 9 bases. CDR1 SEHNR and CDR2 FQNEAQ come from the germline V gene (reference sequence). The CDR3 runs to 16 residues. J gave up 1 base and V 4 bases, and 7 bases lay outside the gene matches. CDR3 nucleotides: TGTGCCAGCAGCTCTGGGACAGGGCCGGCGAACACTGAAGCTTTCTTT. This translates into CASSSGTGPANTEAFF.